This entry is about one TCR beta chain. Its antigen is undetermined. Trimming stripped 2 bases from V and 2 bases from J, with 10 bases between. Germline V gene sequence: CDR1 SGHRS, CDR2 YFSETQ. The CDR3 is 14 residues long. This sample was included in a study of beta chain features in type 1 diabetes. Whole-study results and caveats: Shortening that was moderate but significant affected the TCRB CDR3s of Type 1 diabetes patients in all four CD4+ subsets.

The entirety of the isolated RNA underwent reverse transcription, so expressed TCRB transcripts were sequenced. This table comes from immunoSEQ multiplex PCR, and its TCRdb copy is limited to in-frame clones, with some not included. The sample has 200,000 to 300,000 clones, about a tenth seen once; the top ten hold approximately 0.015%. Once sorted, every population was more than 98% pure. The clonotype was recovered from a man younger than 40 with type 1 diabetes. Source material: naive CD4+ T cells from blood. The chain recombines TRBV5-1 with TRBJ1-1; D call uncertain. CDR3 nucleotides: TGCGCCAGCAGCTTACAAACGGGAAACACTGAAGCTTTCTTT. This codes for CASSLQTGNTEAFF. Full variable domain (remainder filled in from reference TRBV5-1 and TRBJ1-1): KAGVTQTPRYLIKTRGQQVTLSCSPISGHRSVSWYQQTPGQGLQFLFEYFSETQRNKGNFPGRFSGRQFSNSRSEMNVSTLELGDSALYLCASSLQTGNTEAFFGQGTRLTVV.